Shown below are 16 T cell receptor beta chains from a single sample sequenced in a study of T cells after yellow fever vaccination. TCRdb independently ran MiXCR on the 5' RACE reads; one entry per CDR3 protein. The table has under 250,000 distinct CDR3 sequences, roughly 3% seen once. The sequencing used CD4+ T cells sorted from PBMCs, collected 10 days after the yellow fever booster vaccination. These receptors were collected from a man aged 18 to 30 who received the YFV17D yellow fever vaccine.

This clonotype appeared a few times. The chain carries TRBV7-2 and TRBJ1-5; D unresolved. Per the germline V gene, CDR1 is SGHTA and CDR2 is FQGNSA. V shed 5 bases and J shed 7 bases, with 12 bases lying between them. The CDR3 consists of 13 residues. The CDR3 is CASSVRFSQPQHF. CDR3 nucleotides: TGTGCCAGCAGCGTACGTTTCAGCCAGCCCCAGCATTTT.

In this sample, this clonotype turned up a few times. The chain recombines TRBV20-1 with TRBJ2-3; D possibly corresponds to TRBD2 (7 bases). Germline CDR1 is DFQATT and CDR2 is SNEGSKA (reference sequence). V was cut by 6 bases and J by 5 bases, with 18 bases left in between. The CDR3 extends over 14 amino acids. As DNA, the CDR3 is TGCAGTGCCCTCCGGCGGAGGGGGGGAGATACGCAGTATTTT. This codes for CSALRRRGGDTQYF.

This clonotype was picked up many times. The chain couples TRBV9 to TRBJ2-1; D gene uncertain. Per germline, CDR1 SGDLS and CDR2 YYNGEE. The CDR3 is 16 amino acids. V lost 0 bases and J 12 bases, leaving 22 bases between the germline ends. For the CDR3, the DNA is TGTGCCAGCAGCGTAGGGGGTAGCTATACAGTAATGGGGCAGTTCTTC. Its protein is CASSVGGSYTVMGQFF.

The CDR3 sequence: CSARDIRASARETQYF. The CDR3 coding sequence is TGCAGTGCTAGAGATATCAGAGCTTCCGCCAGAGAGACCCAGTACTTC. The chain joins TRBV20-1 to TRBJ2-5; no clear D. The V and J ends lost 0 bases and 4 bases respectively, with 18 bases between them. The CDR3 is made up of 16 amino acids. Germline values: CDR1 DFQATT, CDR2 SNEGSKA (reference sequence).

Ten or more counts support this clonotype. This chain links TRBV6-2 or TRBV6-3 with TRBJ1-6; 8 nucleotides align to TRBD1. The CDR3 spans 15 residues. CDR1 is MNHEY and CDR2 is SVGEGT in the germline V gene. V shed 2 bases and J 7 bases; nucleotides not matched to a gene: 4. The CDR3 coding sequence is TGTGCCAGCAGTTACGGCGGGACAGGCAATTCACCCCTCCACTTT. It is translated as CASSYGGTGNSPLHF.

CDR3 sequence (DNA): TGTGCCAGCGGATCGGGACAGCCTAATGAAAAACTGTTTTTT. Translating gives CASGSGQPNEKLFF. V is TRBV6-1 and J is TRBJ1-4; TRBD1 agrees at 7 bases. The CDR3 runs 14 residues. V gave up 8 bases and J gave up 3 bases; unmatched junction bases: 6. In germline, CDR1 is MNHNS, CDR2 SASEGT.

This clonotype has only a few counts. The rearrangement joins TRBV5-1 to TRBJ2-3; 9 positions agree with TRBD2. This CDR3 is 14 amino acids long. Germline assignment: CDR1 SGHRS and CDR2 YFSETQ. Trimming took 4 bases from V and 4 from J; bases not matched to a gene: 4. The CDR3 sequence: CASSVLAGPDTQYF. The DNA for the CDR3 is TGCGCCAGCAGCGTACTAGCGGGCCCAGATACGCAGTATTTT.

This clonotype has ten or more counts. The chain links TRBV28 to TRBJ1-3, with 10 bases matching TRBD1. The CDR3 contains 17 residues. Germline CDR1 reads MDHEN; CDR2 reads SYDVKM. The V segment lost 4 bases and the J segment 1 base; nucleotides outside the gene matches: 7. The CDR3 nucleotides are TGTGCCAGCAGTTGGGACAGGGGAAGGTTTTCTGGAAACACCATATATTTT. Residues: CASSWDRGRFSGNTIYF.

This clonotype was seen ten or more times. This chain joins TRBV28 and TRBJ2-7, with a weak D call TRBD1 (6 bases). The V end lost 3 bases, the J end lost 9 bases, and 21 bases lay between the germline ends. CDR1 and CDR2 (germline): MDHEN, SYDVKM. The CDR3 sequence is 15 residues long. CDR3 coding DNA: TGTGCCAGCAGTTTGAGGGGCAGGGGACCTCCCAGGCAGTACGTC. This sequence encodes CASSLRGRGPPRQYV.

J is TRBJ2-1 and V is TRBV6-5, with 8 bases aligning to TRBD2. The CDR3 has 15 amino acids. Unmatched junction bases numbered 12, after V lost 6 bases and J lost 8 bases. Per germline, CDR1 MNHEY and CDR2 SVGAGI. The CDR3 is CASSLARTSWDEQFF. The CDR3 region has the DNA TGTGCCAGCAGCCTGGCCCGGACTAGCTGGGATGAGCAGTTCTTC.

DNA for the CDR3: TGTGCCAGCAGCACCTATAGCGGGGGGTCCTCCTACAATGAGCAGTTCTTC. This codes for CASSTYSGGSSYNEQFF. The genes are TRBV3-1 and TRBJ2-1; 10 nucleotides line up with TRBD2. The CDR3 extends over 17 amino acids. CDR1 and CDR2 from the germline V gene are LGHDT and YNNKEL (reference sequence). V gave up 5 bases and J gave up 0 bases; unmatched junction bases: 7.

This clonotype was seen more than once but under ten times. The rearrangement links TRBV12-3 or TRBV12-4 to TRBJ2-7; TRBD2 aligns across 8 bases. The CDR3 covers 14 residues. The V and J ends lost 7 bases and 0 bases, in that order; junction bases with no gene match: 5. This chain's CDR3 is CASTGTRSSYEQYF. CDR3 nucleotide sequence: TGTGCCAGCACCGGGACTAGGTCCTCCTACGAGCAGTACTTC.

This clonotype has at least ten counts. V usage is TRBV29-1 and J usage is TRBJ2-5; the D is unclear. The CDR3 consists of 13 residues. CDR1 SQVTM and CDR2 ANQGSEA come from the germline V gene. The V end was cut by 6 bases, the J end by 1 base, with 12 bases between. In DNA, the CDR3 is TGCAGCGTCGCCTGGACGGTCCAAGAGACCCAGTACTTC. As protein: CSVAWTVQETQYF.

In this sample, this clonotype turned up many times. The gene calls are TRBV6-6 and TRBJ1-5; D remains unclear. V lost 11 bases to trimming and J lost 7 bases, with 6 bases between them. The CDR3 has 9 residues. Germline assignment: CDR1 MNHNY and CDR2 SVGAGI (reference sequence). The CDR3 DNA reads as TGTGCCGTTGGGCAGCCCCAGCATTTT. Translating gives CAVGQPQHF.

This clonotype was seen at least ten times. The chain joins TRBV10-3 to TRBJ1-2, with D perhaps TRBD1 (6 bases). The CDR3 loop spans 11 amino acids. Trimming took off 8 bases at V and 2 bases at J, with 6 bases between the two ends. Germline CDR1 reads ENHRY; CDR2 reads SYGVKD. CDR3 DNA sequence: TGTGCCATCGGACAGAACTATGGCTACACCTTC. Translated, it gives CAIGQNYGYTF.

This clonotype occurred many times. The V call is TRBV5-1, the J call TRBJ2-1; 11 bases map to TRBD2. This CDR3 contains 15 residues. CDR1 is SGHRS and CDR2 is YFSETQ in the germline V gene. With 6 bases clipped from V and 6 bases from J, the junction kept 8 bases outside the gene matches. The CDR3 is CASTDLAGGGNEQFF. CDR3 sequence (DNA): TGCGCCAGCACCGATCTAGCGGGGGGCGGCAATGAGCAGTTCTTC.